These 9 T cell receptor beta chains were sequenced from one sample in a study of T cells after yellow fever vaccination. TCRdb processed the 5' RACE reads anew with MiXCR; each CDR3 protein has one entry. The top ten clones hold under 0.8% of a sample with around 140,000 distinct CDR3 sequences, about 7% of them seen once. The input for sequencing was CD4+ T cells sorted from PBMCs, taken 10 days after the yellow fever booster vaccination. Receptors were obtained from a man aged 25 to 40 who received the YFV17D yellow fever vaccine.

This sequence joins TRBV7-9 and TRBJ2-7, with 7 bases identical to TRBD2. J was trimmed by 4 bases and V by 7 bases; bases with no gene match: 10. Germline V gives CDR1 SEHNR, CDR2 FQNEAQ (reference sequence). The CDR3 is 14 residues long. The CDR3 DNA is TGTGCCAGCAACAAAGCGGGCGGGAGTTACGAGCAGTACTTC. Translated: CASNKAGGSYEQYF.

This clonotype occurred many times. V usage is TRBV24-1 and J usage is TRBJ2-3, with 9 nucleotides matching TRBD2. Germline loops: CDR1 KGHDR, CDR2 SFDVKD. V lost 6 bases and J lost 4; bases outside the gene matches: 7. The CDR3 is made up of 15 amino acids. The CDR3 coding sequence is TGTGCCACCAGTCATAGCGGGAGAGGGGCAGATACGCAGTATTTT. Translation gives CATSHSGRGADTQYF.

The gene calls are TRBV11-2 and TRBJ2-3; TRBD2 might be the D (6 bases). The V gene lost 4 bases and the J gene lost 2 bases, with 25 bases spanning the gap. This CDR3 has 19 amino acids. CDR1 and CDR2 from the germline V gene are SGHAT and FQNNGV. CDR3 sequence reads: CASSSPWGVVTSPTDTQYF. The DNA of the CDR3 is TGTGCCAGCAGCTCACCGTGGGGGGTGGTTACCTCACCCACAGATACGCAGTATTTT.

The sample holds many counts of this clonotype. At one end the junction does not follow the germline gene, possibly because of a read error. The chain joins TRBV6-6 to TRBJ2-4; D is undetermined. The CDR3 spans 12 residues. Germline V gene sequence: CDR1 MNHNY, CDR2 SVGAGI (reference sequence). The CDR3 sequence is CASSQPQSESHF. The CDR3, as DNA: TGTGCCAGCAGTCAACCTCAGTCGGAGTCTCACTTC.

This clonotype came up many times. The CDR3 region has the DNA TGTGCCAGCAGCTTAGTATCCAGTGAAAAACTGTTTTTT. Its translation is CASSLVSSEKLFF. The chain combines TRBV5-6 with TRBJ1-4; no definite D call. Trimming pared 2 bases from V and 7 bases from J, leaving 9 bases between. The germline V gene has CDR1 SGHDT and CDR2 YYEEEE. The CDR3 length is 13 residues. Full variable domain (outside the CDR3, taken from reference TRBV5-6 and TRBJ1-4): DAGVTQSPTHLIKTRGQQVTLRCSPKSGHDTVSWYQQALGQGPQFIFQYYEEEERQRGNFPDRFSGHQFPNYSSELNVNALLLGDSALYLCASSLVSSEKLFFGSGTQLSVL.

In its sample, this clonotype was seen a few times. The chain recombines TRBV20-1 with TRBJ1-2, with D perhaps matching TRBD1 (5 bases). V was shortened by 0 bases and J by 8 bases, with 19 bases between the two germline ends. There are 15 residues in the CDR3. CDR1 DFQATT and CDR2 SNEGSKA come from the germline V gene (reference sequence). The CDR3 protein is CSARDMRGLFWGYTF. CDR3 sequence (DNA): TGCAGTGCTAGAGATATGCGGGGCTTGTTTTGGGGCTACACCTTC.

This clonotype turned up a few times. The V and J genes are TRBV5-1 and TRBJ2-7; 7 nucleotides line up with TRBD2. Germline V lookup: CDR1 SGHRS, CDR2 YFSETQ. V shed 0 bases, J shed 2 bases, and the junction held 5 bases outside the gene matches. CDR3 length: 15 amino acids. CDR3 sequence: CASSLGGTNAYEQYF. The CDR3 region has the DNA TGCGCCAGCAGCTTGGGGGGGACTAACGCCTACGAGCAGTACTTC.

This clonotype occurred many times. The V gene is TRBV4-2, the J gene TRBJ1-1; no reliable D call. V was trimmed by 0 bases and J by 3 bases, leaving 11 bases between them. The germline CDR1 and CDR2 sequences are LGHNA and YNFKEQ. The CDR3 is 15 residues long. The CDR3 spells CASSQDAGEDTEAFF. The CDR3 nucleotides are TGTGCCAGCAGCCAAGATGCCGGGGAGGACACTGAAGCTTTCTTT.

This clonotype was observed a few times. The gene calls are TRBV11-2 and TRBJ2-3; D may be TRBD2 (5 bases). Germline V lookup: CDR1 SGHAT, CDR2 FQNNGV. Trimming stripped 0 bases from V and 0 bases from J, with 13 bases between. CDR3 length equals 17 residues. DNA of the CDR3: TGTGCCAGCAGCTTAGACGTATGGCGGGTTAGCACAGATACGCAGTATTTT. Its protein is CASSLDVWRVSTDTQYF.